This TCR beta chain was sequenced for a study of T-cell reconstitution after alpha-beta-depleted transplantation in children (dated by TCRdb to 2015 to 2016). A note on the overall study: The study quantitatively tracked T-cell immune reconstitution after TCRalphabeta/CD19-depleted allogeneic hematopoietic cell transplantation in children using TCR repertoire profiling.

Library construction relied on PCR. The sequencer was an Illumina HiSeq 2500. TCR library preparation used molecular barcoding, with unique molecular identifiers applied to normalize quantification of the TCRbeta repertoire. The raw public reads went through TCRdb reprocessing: fastp at Q25, MiXCR clone calling, in-frame beta chains kept. CDR3 protein duplicates are merged, each entry listing the most common genes and DNA. In all, the sample holds hundreds of thousands of distinct CDR3 sequences, and more than 10% of those were seen once. Around 2.5% of the sample comes from the top ten. Counted from cysteine to phenylalanine, this CDR3 has 14 amino acids. The entry retains the CDR3 DNA only, 42 bases that are in frame from base 1. At the junction V is shortened by 8 bases and J by 1 base, with 15 bases in between. CDR1 and CDR2 are read off the germline V gene as WSHSY and SAAADI. This clonotype was counted ten times or more. This clone's antigen is unknown. Within one base of it there is no much larger clone, and no base qualities were kept.

This receptor was obtained from a human donor who donated a stem cell graft to a child with acute lymphoblastic leukemia. Sequencing was performed on PBMCs from the stem cell graft donor, taken from the stem cell graft. Recombination joined TRBV10-2 with TRBJ2-7, with a weak D call of TRBD2 (5 bases match). The CDR3 protein is CASLRSRGSYEQYF. The DNA sequence follows: TGCGCCAGCCTTCGGTCCAGAGGGTCCTACGAGCAGTACTTC.